The 25 T cell receptor beta chains given below trace back to one sample, sequenced in a study of beta chain features in type 1 diabetes. Sequencing targeted expressed TCRB transcripts, as all isolated RNA had been reverse transcribed. Generated by immunoSEQ multiplex PCR, the TCRdb table keeps only in-frame clones and is missing some. This table holds more than 350,000 clones, roughly 11% found once. Input material: naive CD4+ T cells from blood. The receptors originated from a woman aged 18-29 years in good health.

In this sample, this clone turned up a few times. This chain links TRBV29-1 with TRBJ2-3; no definite D call. V was trimmed by 4 bases and J by 4 bases, leaving 9 bases between them. Germline lookup yields CDR1 SQVTM and CDR2 ANQGSEA. The CDR3 consists of 12 residues. The CDR3 spells CSVGSGPDTQYF. CDR3 sequence (DNA): TGCAGCGTTGGCAGTGGCCCAGATACGCAGTATTTT.

The chain joins TRBV21-1 to TRBJ2-7; TRBD1 is the table's D call and was not checked against the DNA. TRBV21-1 is described as a pseudogene. The CDR3 has 16 residues. CDR3 bases: TGTGCCAGCAGCAAAGCGCTTTGGACAGAAACCTACGAGCAGTACGTC. It translates to CASSKALWTETYEQYV.

Only a few counts were recorded for this clone. The chain carries TRBV29-1 and TRBJ2-5; D is perhaps TRBD1 (6 bases). The V end was cut by 4 bases, the J end by 1 base, with 13 bases between. Germline V CDR1 and CDR2: SQVTM, ANQGSEA. The CDR3 length is 14 residues. In nucleotides, the CDR3 is TGCAGCGTTGGGCAGGGGAATCGCCAAGAGACCCAGTACTTC. Its protein product is CSVGQGNRQETQYF.

The CDR3 DNA is TGTGCCAGCAGCTTAGCGAGGTCGACAGGGAGCGAAGCTTTCTTT. Its translation is CASSLARSTGSEAFF. The gene calls are TRBV7-9 and TRBJ1-1; 7 bases are a match to TRBD1. The CDR3 runs to 15 residues. CDR1 is SEHNR, CDR2 FQNEAQ, per germline (reference sequence). The trim removed 0 bases at V and 8 bases at J, leaving 9 bases unmatched.

This clone has a handful of counts. J is TRBJ2-2 and V is TRBV4-3, with 7 bases lining up with TRBD2. The CDR3 consists of 18 residues. Germline CDR1 is LGHNA and CDR2 is YSLEER. With 1 base clipped from V and 0 bases from J, the junction kept 8 bases outside the gene matches. The CDR3 DNA follows: TGCGCCAGCAGCCAAGTCGGCCTAGCGGACGCGAACACCGGGGAGCTGTTTTTT. Its translation: CASSQVGLADANTGELFF.

This clone has more than one count but fewer than ten. V and J are TRBV10-3 and TRBJ2-1; D unclear. Per germline, CDR1 ENHRY and CDR2 SYGVKD. V was clipped by 6 bases and J by 4 bases, with 13 bases between them. The CDR3 loop spans 14 amino acids. CDR3 bases: TGTGCCATCAGGCGAGAACCTGAATACAATGAGCAGTTCTTC. Translated: CAIRREPEYNEQFF.

This clone was detected a few times. The chain is built from TRBV2 and TRBJ2-3; 7 bases match TRBD1. Looked up from germline, CDR1 is SNHLY and CDR2 is FYNNEI. The trim removed 3 bases at V and 2 bases at J, leaving 2 bases unmatched. The CDR3 has 14 residues. CDR3 protein: CASSEDRFTDTQYF. The CDR3 region has the DNA TGTGCCAGCAGTGAGGACAGGTTCACAGATACGCAGTATTTT.

The rearrangement uses TRBV4-2 and TRBJ2-1; D is unclear. The germline gives CDR1 LGHNA, CDR2 YNFKEQ. This CDR3 contains 14 residues. Deletions cut 0 bases from V and 9 bases from J, with 12 bases between. The DNA of the CDR3 is TGTGCCAGCAGCCAAGATCCCATGACGGGTGAGCAGTTCTTC. It translates to CASSQDPMTGEQFF.

The V and J genes are TRBV6-5 and TRBJ2-7; 12 bases fit TRBD2. The CDR3 is made up of 15 amino acids. Unmatched junction bases numbered 4, after V lost 6 bases and J lost 1 base. From germline, CDR1 is MNHEY and CDR2 SVGAGI. CDR3 in DNA: TGTGCCAGCAGAAGGACTAGCGGGACATCCTACGAGCAGTACTTC. This gives the protein CASRRTSGTSYEQYF.

In this sample, this clone turned up a few times. CDR3 DNA: TGTGCCAGCAGCGCCGGACGGATCTCTGGAAACACCATATATTTT. Residues: CASSAGRISGNTIYF. The rearrangement joins TRBV7-2 to TRBJ1-3; D gene unclear. CDR3 size: 15 residues. The V end was cut by 5 bases, the J end by 0 bases, with 11 bases between. Germline CDR1 is SGHTA and CDR2 is FQGNSA.

This clone was seen a handful of times. The genes are TRBV6-1 and TRBJ1-4; D gene unclear. Trimming removed 6 bases at V and 0 bases at J, with 14 bases between. CDR3 size: 16 residues. In germline, CDR1 is MNHNS, CDR2 SASEGT. The CDR3 region has the DNA TGTGCCAGCAGGGAACATCCTTTTACAACTAATGAAAAACTGTTTTTT. As protein: CASREHPFTTNEKLFF.

The chain combines TRBV25-1 with TRBJ2-1; 8 bases are a match to TRBD2. Looked up from germline, CDR1 is MGHDK and CDR2 is SYGVNS. The CDR3 consists of 15 residues. V lost 3 bases and J lost 4; bases outside the gene matches: 5. The CDR3 is CASSEVRGGYNEQFF. The CDR3, as DNA: TGTGCCAGCAGTGAGGTTCGGGGGGGTTACAATGAGCAGTTCTTC. Drawing the rest from reference TRBV25-1 and TRBJ2-1, the complete variable domain is EADIYQTPRYLVIGTGKKITLECSQTMGHDKMYWYQQDPGMELHLIHYSYGVNSTEKGDLSSESTVSRIRTEHFPLTLESARPSHTSQYLCASSEVRGGYNEQFFGPGTRLTVL.

The V call is TRBV9, the J call TRBJ1-1; the D gene is possibly TRBD1 (6 bases). CDR3 length: 15 residues. CDR1 is SGDLS and CDR2 is YYNGEE in the germline V gene. Between the trimmed V and J ends, which lost 2 bases and 0 bases, there was a span of 11 bases. CDR3 in DNA: TGTGCCAGCAGCGTTCGGGGGCGGATGAACACTGAAGCTTTCTTT. Amino acid sequence: CASSVRGRMNTEAFF.

Concerning this clone itself: The sample carries other DNA sequences with the same CDR3. The chain is built from TRBV4-1 and TRBJ1-6; no clear D gene. Trimming removed 1 base from V and 6 bases from J, with 1 base in between. Looked up from germline, CDR1 is MGHRA and CDR2 is YSYEKL. This CDR3 spans 12 amino acids. CDR3 DNA sequence: TGCGCCAGCAGCCAAGTTAATTCACCCCTCCACTTT. It is translated as CASSQVNSPLHF.

In its sample, this clone was seen once. The CDR3 loop is CASSATGFGSYEQYF. The CDR3 bases are TGTGCCAGCAGTGCCACCGGCTTTGGCTCCTACGAGCAGTACTTC. This rearrangement joins TRBV27 to TRBJ2-7; D gene uncertain. Trimming left V 5 bases short and J 0 bases short, with 14 bases between. The germline V gene encodes CDR1 MNHEY and CDR2 SMNVEV (reference sequence). The length of the CDR3 is 15 residues.

CDR3 coding DNA: TGTGCCAGCAGTGAATCAGCAGGGGGAAACATTCAGTACTTC. This translates into CASSESAGGNIQYF. The V and J genes are TRBV25-1 and TRBJ2-4; 7 bases match TRBD1. Looked up from germline, CDR1 is MGHDK and CDR2 is SYGVNS. J lost 6 bases, V lost 1 base, and 3 bases had no gene match. This CDR3 is built from 14 residues.

This clone was observed a handful of times. The chain links TRBV15 to TRBJ2-1, with 12 bases fitting TRBD2. This CDR3 spans 15 amino acids. CDR1 is LNHNV and CDR2 is YYDKDF in the germline V gene (reference sequence). V lost 0 bases and J lost 7; bases outside the gene matches: 1. The DNA for the CDR3 is TGTGCCACCAGCAGAGATCTAGCGGGAGGGAATGAGCAGTTCTTC. It encodes CATSRDLAGGNEQFF.

V and J are TRBV9 and TRBJ1-1; D unresolved. Germline V gene sequence: CDR1 SGDLS, CDR2 YYNGEE. The CDR3 contains 17 residues. Between the trimmed V and J ends, which lost 5 bases and 2 bases, there was a span of 22 bases. The CDR3 loop reads CASSRGPAGLVNTEAFF. CDR3 nucleotide sequence: TGTGCCAGCAGTCGCGGGCCCGCGGGTTTGGTAAACACTGAAGCTTTCTTT.

The chain has TRBV6-6 and TRBJ1-2, with 7 bases matching TRBD1. V dropped 5 bases and J dropped 8; count of bases not matched to a gene: 8. The CDR3 covers 13 residues. CDR1 is MNHNY and CDR2 is SVGAGI in the germline V gene (reference sequence). The CDR3 here is CASSPGTAPGYTF. The CDR3 DNA sequence: TGTGCCAGCAGTCCCGGGACAGCGCCCGGCTACACCTTC.

There are a few counts of this clone. This chain connects TRBV7-9 to TRBJ2-3, with 7 nucleotides matching TRBD2. The CDR3 is 13 residues long. Germline-derived CDR1 and CDR2 are SEHNR and FQNEAQ (reference sequence). The V segment lost 4 bases and the J segment 4 bases; nucleotides outside the gene matches: 2. Here the CDR3 DNA reads TGTGCCAGCAGCTCAGGGAGGGCAGATACGCAGTATTTT. As protein: CASSSGRADTQYF.

J is TRBJ1-4 and V is TRBV29-1; D remains unclear. CDR1 is SQVTM, CDR2 ANQGSEA, per germline. Between the trimmed V and J ends, which lost 2 bases and 0 bases, there was a span of 4 bases. The CDR3 is 13 residues long. DNA for the CDR3: TGCAGCGTTGAATTTCCAACTAATGAAAAACTGTTTTTT. Translation: CSVEFPTNEKLFF.

The rearrangement links TRBV29-1 to TRBJ1-2; 9 bases fit TRBD1. This CDR3 is built from 14 residues. Unmatched junction bases numbered 5, after V lost 4 bases and J lost 2 bases. Germline assignment: CDR1 SQVTM and CDR2 ANQGSEA. In DNA form, the CDR3 reads TGCAGCGTTGGCCTGGGACAGGGCAACTATGGCTACACCTTC. This translates into CSVGLGQGNYGYTF.

Notes on this clone: Distinct nucleotide sequences in the sample also encode this CDR3. The CDR3 nucleotides are TGTGCCACCAGCAGAGGGCTGCAGTACGAGCAGTACGTC. Translation gives CATSRGLQYEQYV. This chain links TRBV15 with TRBJ2-7; D is unclear. Trimming took 1 base from V and 4 from J, leaving 8 bases between them. CDR1 is LNHNV, CDR2 YYDKDF, per germline (reference sequence). The CDR3 length is 13 residues.

This clone has a handful of counts. The CDR3 is CASPGPDTQYF. The CDR3, as DNA: TGTGCCAGCCCGGGTCCAGATACGCAGTATTTT. The rearrangement links TRBV28 to TRBJ2-3, with no clear D. V was pared by 8 bases and J by 4 bases, with 7 bases between. Germline-derived CDR1 and CDR2 are MDHEN and SYDVKM. The CDR3 sequence is 11 residues long.

In its sample, this clone was seen a few times. This chain uses TRBV7-2 with TRBJ2-5; D is undetermined. The CDR3 has 14 amino acids. Germline V gives CDR1 SGHTA, CDR2 FQGNSA. V was trimmed by 5 bases and J by 3 bases, leaving 13 bases between them. The CDR3 DNA reads as TGTGCCAGCAGCCGTAGGCAATTGGAAGAGACCCAGTACTTC. Encoded protein: CASSRRQLEETQYF. The full variable domain, in which reference TRBV7-2 and TRBJ2-5 provide the parts outside the CDR3, is GAGVSQSPSNKVTEKGKDVELRCDPISGHTALYWYRQSLGQGLEFLIYFQGNSAPDKSGLPSDRFSAERTGGSVSTLTIQRTQQEDSAVYLCASSRRQLEETQYFGPGTRLLVL.